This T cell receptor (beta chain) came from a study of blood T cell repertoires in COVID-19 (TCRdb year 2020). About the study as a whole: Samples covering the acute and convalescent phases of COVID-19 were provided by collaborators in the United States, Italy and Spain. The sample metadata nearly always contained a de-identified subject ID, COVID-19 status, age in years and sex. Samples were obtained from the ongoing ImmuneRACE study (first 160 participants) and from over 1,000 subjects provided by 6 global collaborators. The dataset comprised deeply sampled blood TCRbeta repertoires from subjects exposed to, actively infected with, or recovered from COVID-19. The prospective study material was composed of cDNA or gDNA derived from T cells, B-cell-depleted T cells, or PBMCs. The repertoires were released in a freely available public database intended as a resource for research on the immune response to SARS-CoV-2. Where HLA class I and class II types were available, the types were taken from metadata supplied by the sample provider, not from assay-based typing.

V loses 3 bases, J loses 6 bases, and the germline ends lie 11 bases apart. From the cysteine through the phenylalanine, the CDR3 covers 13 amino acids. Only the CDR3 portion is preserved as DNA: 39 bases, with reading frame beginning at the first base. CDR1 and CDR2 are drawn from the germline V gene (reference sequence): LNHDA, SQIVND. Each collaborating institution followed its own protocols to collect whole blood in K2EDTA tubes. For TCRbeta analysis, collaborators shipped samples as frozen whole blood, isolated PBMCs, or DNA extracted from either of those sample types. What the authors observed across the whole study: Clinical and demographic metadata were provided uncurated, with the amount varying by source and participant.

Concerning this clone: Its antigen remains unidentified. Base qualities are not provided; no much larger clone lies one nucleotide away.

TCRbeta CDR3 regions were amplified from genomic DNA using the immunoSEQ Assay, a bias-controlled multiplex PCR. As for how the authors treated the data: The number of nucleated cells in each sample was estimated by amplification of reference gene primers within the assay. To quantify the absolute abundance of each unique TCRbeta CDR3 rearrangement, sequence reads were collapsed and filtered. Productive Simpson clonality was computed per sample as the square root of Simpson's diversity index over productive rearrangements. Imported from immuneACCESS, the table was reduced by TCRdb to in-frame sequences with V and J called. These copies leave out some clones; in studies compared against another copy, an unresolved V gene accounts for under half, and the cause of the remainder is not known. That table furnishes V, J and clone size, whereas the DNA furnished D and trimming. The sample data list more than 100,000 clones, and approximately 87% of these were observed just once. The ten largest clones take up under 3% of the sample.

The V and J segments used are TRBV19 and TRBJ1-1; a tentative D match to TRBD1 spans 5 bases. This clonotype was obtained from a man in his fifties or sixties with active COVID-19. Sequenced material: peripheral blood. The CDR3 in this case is CASSIRGLAEAFF. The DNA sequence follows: TGTGCCAGTAGTATTAGGGGCCTGGCTGAAGCTTTCTTT.